This T cell receptor (beta chain) is from a study of regulatory T cells in long-lasting Graves disease. CDR3 size: 14 residues. Germline values: CDR1 SQVTM, CDR2 ANQGSEA. The TCR beta library used iRepertoire HTBI primers with Arm-PCR amplification of CDR3. TCRdb called the multiplex PCR reads again in MiXCR, with one record for every CDR3 protein. The repertoire holds 400,000 to 500,000 distinct CDR3 sequences, with around 14% as singletons. Time point: newly diagnosed GD, antithyroid drugs for less than 3 months. Making the TCR library involved RNA that had been extracted from PBMCs. This same sample was also part of a study on T cells in Graves' hyperthyroidism and ophthalmopathy.

Here the sequenced sample was peripheral blood mononuclear cells (PBMCs), taken at new diagnosis, from a patient treated with antithyroid drugs. This chain connects TRBV29-1 to TRBJ2-5; 10 bases fit TRBD1. The J call may be wrong; the DNA end is better matched by TRBJ2-1. This clonotype originated in a woman in her twenties or thirties with Graves disease. The CDR3 DNA reads as TGCAGCGTTGATCCGGGACAGGGGTTCAATGAGCAGTTCTTC. This gives the protein CSVDPGQGFNEQFF.